Below are 2 T cell receptor beta chains sequenced from a single sample in a study of cytotoxic CD8 clonotypes in ibrutinib-treated CLL. Assay used: immunoSEQ multiplex PCR; TCRdb lists only in-frame clones, some missing. Among roughly 56,000 clones listed, about 72% were seen once. The sequences come from PBMCs, collected after 12 months of ibrutinib treatment. The receptors here all came from a human donor with chronic lymphocytic leukemia.

This clone was recorded only once. This chain connects TRBV30 to TRBJ1-3; 7 nucleotides align to TRBD1. The CDR3 spans 16 residues. CDR1 is GTSNPN, CDR2 SVGIG, per germline (reference sequence). The junction had 6 bases not matched to a gene; V was cut back by 1 base and J by 0 bases. The CDR3 loop is CAWSARQGFSGNTIYF. CDR3 in DNA: TGTGCCTGGAGTGCCCGACAGGGCTTCTCTGGAAACACCATATATTTT.

This sequence joins TRBV5-1 and TRBJ2-5; no firm D call. V lost 0 bases and J lost 2, with 2 bases in between. CDR1 is SGHRS, CDR2 YFSETQ, per germline. CDR3 size: 12 residues. The CDR3 here is CASSLGQETQYF. In nucleotides, the CDR3 is TGCGCCAGCAGCTTGGGGCAAGAGACCCAGTACTTC.